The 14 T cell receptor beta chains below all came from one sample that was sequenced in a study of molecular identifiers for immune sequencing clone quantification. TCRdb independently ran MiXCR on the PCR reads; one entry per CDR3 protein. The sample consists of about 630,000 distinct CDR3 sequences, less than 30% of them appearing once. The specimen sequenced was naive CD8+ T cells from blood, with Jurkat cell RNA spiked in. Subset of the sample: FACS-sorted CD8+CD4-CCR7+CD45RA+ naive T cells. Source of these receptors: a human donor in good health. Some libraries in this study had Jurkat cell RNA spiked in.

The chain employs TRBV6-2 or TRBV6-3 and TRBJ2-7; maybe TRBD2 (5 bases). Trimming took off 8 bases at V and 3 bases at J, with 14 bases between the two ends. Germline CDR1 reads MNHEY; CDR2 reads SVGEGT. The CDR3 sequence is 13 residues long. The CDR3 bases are TGTGCCAGCCGTGGACTGTGGGGCTACGAGCAGTACTTC. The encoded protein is CASRGLWGYEQYF.

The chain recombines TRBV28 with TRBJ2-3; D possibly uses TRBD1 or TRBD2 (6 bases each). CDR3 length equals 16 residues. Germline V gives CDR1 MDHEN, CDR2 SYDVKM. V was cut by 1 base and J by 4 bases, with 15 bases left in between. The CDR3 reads CASSLYRGAMADTQYF. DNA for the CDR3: TGTGCCAGCAGTTTATATAGGGGGGCCATGGCAGATACGCAGTATTTT.

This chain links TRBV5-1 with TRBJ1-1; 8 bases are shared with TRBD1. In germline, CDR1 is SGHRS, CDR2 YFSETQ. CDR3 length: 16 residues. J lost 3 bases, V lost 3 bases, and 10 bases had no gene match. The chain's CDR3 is CASSYGTGSRDTEAFF. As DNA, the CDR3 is TGCGCCAGCAGCTATGGGACAGGTAGTAGGGACACTGAAGCTTTCTTT.

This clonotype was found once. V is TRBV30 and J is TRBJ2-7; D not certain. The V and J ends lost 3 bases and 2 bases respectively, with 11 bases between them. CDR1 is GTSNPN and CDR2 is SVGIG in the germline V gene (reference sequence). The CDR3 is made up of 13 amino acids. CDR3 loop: CAWRAENPYEQYF. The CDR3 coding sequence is TGTGCCTGGAGAGCAGAGAATCCCTACGAGCAGTACTTC.

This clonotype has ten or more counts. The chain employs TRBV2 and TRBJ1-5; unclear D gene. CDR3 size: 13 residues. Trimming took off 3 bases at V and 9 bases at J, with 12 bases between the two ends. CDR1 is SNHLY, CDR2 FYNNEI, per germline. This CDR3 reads CASSDQRDLPQHF. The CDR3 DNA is TGTGCCAGCAGTGACCAGCGGGATCTGCCCCAGCATTTT.

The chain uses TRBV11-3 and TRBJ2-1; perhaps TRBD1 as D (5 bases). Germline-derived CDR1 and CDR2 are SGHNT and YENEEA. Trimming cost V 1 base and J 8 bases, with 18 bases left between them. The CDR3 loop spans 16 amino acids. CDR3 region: CASSLGPQGGYYEQFF. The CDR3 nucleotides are TGTGCCAGCAGCTTAGGACCCCAGGGCGGATACTATGAGCAGTTCTTC.

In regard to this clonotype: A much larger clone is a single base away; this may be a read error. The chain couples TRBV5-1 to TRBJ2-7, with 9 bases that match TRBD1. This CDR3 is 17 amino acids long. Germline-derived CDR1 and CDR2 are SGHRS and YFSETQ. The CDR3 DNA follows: TGCGCCAGCAGCTTCGGACAGGGGCGAATTCTGTCCTACGCGCAGTACTTC. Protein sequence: CASSFGQGRILSYAQYF.

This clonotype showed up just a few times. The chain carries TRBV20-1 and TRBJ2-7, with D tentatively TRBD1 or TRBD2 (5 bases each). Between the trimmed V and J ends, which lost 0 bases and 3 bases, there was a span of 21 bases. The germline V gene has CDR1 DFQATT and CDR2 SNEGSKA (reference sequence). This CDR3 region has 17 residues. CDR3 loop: CSARDMLGPSLGYEQYF. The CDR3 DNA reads TGCAGTGCTAGAGATATGCTGGGACCATCCCTTGGCTACGAGCAGTACTTC.

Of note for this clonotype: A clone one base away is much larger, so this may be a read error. The chain's CDR3 is CARSGGEPEAFF. The CDR3 region has the DNA TGTGCCCGCAGCGGGGGGGAGCCTGAAGCTTTCTTT. The chain has TRBV9 and TRBJ1-1; tentative D call: TRBD1 (5 bases). Germline lookup yields CDR1 SGDLS and CDR2 YYNGEE. This CDR3 region has 12 residues.

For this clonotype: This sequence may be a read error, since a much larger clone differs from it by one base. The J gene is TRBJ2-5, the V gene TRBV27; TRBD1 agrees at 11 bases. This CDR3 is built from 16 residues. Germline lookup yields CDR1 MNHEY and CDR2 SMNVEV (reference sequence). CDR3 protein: CASSPRTGGYQGTQYF. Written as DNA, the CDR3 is TGTGCCAGCAGTCCCCGGACAGGGGGCTACCAAGGGACCCAGTACTTC.

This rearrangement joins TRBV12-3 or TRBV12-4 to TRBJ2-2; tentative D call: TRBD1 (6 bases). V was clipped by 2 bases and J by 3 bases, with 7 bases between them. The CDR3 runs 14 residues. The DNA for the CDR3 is TGTGCCAGCAGTTTACAGGGGCACACCGGGGAGCTGTTTTTT. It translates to CASSLQGHTGELFF.

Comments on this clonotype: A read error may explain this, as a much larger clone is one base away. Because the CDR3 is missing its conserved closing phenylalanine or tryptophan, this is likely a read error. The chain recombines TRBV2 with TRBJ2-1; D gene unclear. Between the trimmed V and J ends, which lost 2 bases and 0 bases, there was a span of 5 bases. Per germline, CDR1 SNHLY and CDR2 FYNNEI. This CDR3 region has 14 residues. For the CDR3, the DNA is TGTGCCAGCAGTGAACCGAGCTCCTACAATGAGCAGTTCGTC. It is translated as CASSEPSSYNEQFV.

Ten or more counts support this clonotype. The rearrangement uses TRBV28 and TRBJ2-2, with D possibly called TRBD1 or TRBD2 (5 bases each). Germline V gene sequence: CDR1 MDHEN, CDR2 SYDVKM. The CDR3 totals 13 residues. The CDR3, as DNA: TGTTCCGCCGGGACGACGAACACCGGGGAGCTGTTTTTT. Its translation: CSAGTTNTGELFF.

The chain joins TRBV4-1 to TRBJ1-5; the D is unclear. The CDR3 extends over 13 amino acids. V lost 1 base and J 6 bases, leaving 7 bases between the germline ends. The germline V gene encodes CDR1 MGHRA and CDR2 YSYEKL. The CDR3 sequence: CASSQATVQPQHF. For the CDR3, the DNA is TGCGCCAGCAGCCAAGCTACTGTTCAGCCCCAGCATTTT.